This T cell receptor beta chain stems from a study of cytomegalovirus exposure and HLA in healthy donors (dated 2017 in TCRdb). Study-level background: An earlier analysis of approximately 640 of the donors reported approximately 290 Gb of sequence data and some 100 million unique TCR beta sequences from about 200 million T cells. Approximately 300 gigabases of sequencing data and around 88 million unique TCR sequences made up an early release that covered 500 to 650 HLA-typed donors. Among the approximately 430 genotyped donors, 81% belonged to the genetic ancestry cluster associated with self-reported Caucasian donors. The aim of the study was to test whether cataloging public T cell receptors could identify signatures of past pathogen exposure. The T cell repertoires of 666 subjects were profiled by immunosequencing and related to cytomegalovirus serostatus. Along with the roughly 700-subject first cohort, a separate validation cohort of over 90 different subjects was used. The study combined high-throughput TCR immunosequencing, statistical association of individual TCRs with disease status, and machine learning to predict cytomegalovirus infection status. In a later analysis, previously published TCR beta repertoires from 670 or so donors were re-analyzed and high-resolution HLA genotyping was added so that TCR occurrence patterns could be studied. In the later analysis, no new phenotypic data were used to find candidate immune exposures; instead, reliance was placed on TCR beta sequences and their occurrence across donors. An earlier analysis of approximately 640 of the donors applied high-throughput TCR beta sequencing to assess whether each TCR beta V gene segment acted as functional or pseudogenic. Donor age, sex, ethnicity and CMV serostatus were compiled alongside the repertoire data. A later genetic analysis took genome-wide SNP genotypes for about 65% of the roughly 670 donors and used that subset as a discovery cohort. All discovery cohort repertoires had been generated using a single sequencing platform. Class I and class II HLA loci were covered by the typing at four-digit resolution. The number of typed donors differed by locus: about 620-640 for A, B, C, DRB1 and DQB1; approximately 540 for DQA1; 606 for DPA1; and around 450 for DPB1. Roughly 5 DR-DQ haplotypes were treated as single units for association and clustering because of strong linkage in the cohort. Across approximately 420 genotyped donors of the cohort, an average of approximately 220,000 unique TCR beta nucleotide sequences per donor were sequenced, and around 19% of those sequences were non-productive.

Reading the germline V gene gives CDR1 SGHDT and CDR2 YYEEEE. V sheds 3 bases and J sheds 0 bases, leaving 12 bases between their ends. The CDR3 runs 16 amino acids, cysteine and phenylalanine included. Only CDR3 DNA is held: 48 bases, read in frame from base 1. The library was built by means of the immunoSEQ multiplex PCR assay. The multiplex PCR relied on a mix of 60 forward primers for TCR Vbeta segments and 13 reverse primers for TCR Jbeta segments. The CDR3 region of rearranged TCR beta genes was amplified from genomic DNA with a multiplex PCR assay. The amplified TCR beta libraries were sequenced on the Illumina HiSeq System as 87-base-pair reads. Regarding the original processing steps: A later analysis counted about 80 million unique TCR beta chains across the 650 to 700 repertoires, and roughly 10 million of these chains were shared by at least two donors. To remove PCR and sequencing errors, raw reads were error-corrected and collapsed into unique sequences using a nearest-neighbor algorithm that merged closely related sequences. V, D and J gene segments were assigned by aligning CDR3 sequences to IMGT reference sequences. For a sequence to be retained, a match of at least six nucleotides to both a V gene segment and a J gene segment was required. Rearrangements were called productive when the CDR3 lacked stop codons and stayed in frame with V and J; all others were non-productive. Following IMGT convention, CDR3 was defined as the stretch from the second conserved V-encoded cysteine to the conserved J-encoded phenylalanine. The earlier analysis of a few hundred of the donors excluded any sequence lacking an unambiguous match to a single V gene segment. An earlier analysis of 587 of the donors classified V segments as functional when productive rearrangements were above 56.7% and as segregating when the standard deviation between donors was above 5%. A statistical classification framework was built to diagnose cytomegalovirus status from the catalog of TCR beta chain sequences. V and J gene assignment, in a later analysis, came from comparing TCR nucleotide sequences with IMGT/GENE-DB human TR gene sequences. The TCRdist pipeline was used in a later analysis to assign CDR3 sequences and most-parsimonious VDJ recombination scenarios. In a later analysis, every TCR beta chain was defined by the combination of its CDR3 amino acid sequence and its V-gene family, and reads without a unique V-gene family were dropped. To address suspected cross-contamination and a sequencing artifact, a later analysis removed approximately 590 highly shared, low-generation-probability nucleotide sequences. A later analysis calculated a clonal expansion index for each public chain from normalized within-repertoire ranks of inferred template counts. A later analysis computed generation probabilities with a VDJ recombination model fitted to out-of-frame rearrangements, and checked the results against IGoR. A later analysis scored TCR-TCR, TCR-HLA and TCR-CMV co-occurrence with hypergeometric tests, applying a repertoire-size bias correction to TCR pairs. In a later analysis, false discovery rates were estimated by permuting HLA or CMV assignments 20 times. A later analysis grouped co-occurring TCRs with DBSCAN, adding TCRdist sequence similarity when clustering within HLA-allele-positive subsets. Co-occurrence clustering excluded repertoires with fewer than 30,000 or more than 120,000 public chains, plus five with anomalous nucleotide sharing. TCRdb limited this immuneACCESS table to in-frame rearrangements with V and J called. A share of clones is missing; checked studies link under half to unresolved V genes, and the rest is unexplained. V and J calls and clone size follow that table, whereas D and trimming were derived from the DNA. This sample is represented by roughly 140,000 clones; about 80% of them were singletons. 5.1% of the sample belongs to the ten largest clones.

The cohort comprised several hundred healthy bone marrow donors. All cohort members were sampled while nominally healthy, although unrecorded immune exposures were likely present. The donor tested CMV seronegative, placing the donor among the 350 to 400 seronegative members of the cohort. Each donor provided a peripheral blood sample, and peripheral blood mononuclear cells were used for TCR beta sequencing. Genomic DNA was extracted from the blood cell samples with the Qiagen DNeasy Blood Extraction Kit. Remarks on this clone: The specificity of this receptor is unknown. No quality values exist for individual bases; no much larger clone is one base distant.

The paper's findings and limits, for the study overall: In an earlier analysis of some 640 of the donors, most TCR beta V segments were observed in productive rearrangements about 90% or about 30% of the time, broadly matching IMGT annotations. Most CMV-associated TCR beta chains appeared to be HLA-restricted in a later analysis, and the HLA associations seemed to be driven largely by CMV exposure. Because counts were too low, roughly 17 rarely observed V segments, including chromosome 9 orphons, were left out of the earlier analysis of 587 of the donors. Most TCR sequences were observed very rarely across donors, whereas some public TCRs were present in many individuals. In a later genetic analysis, a missense DCLRE1C variant was associated with V-gene and J-gene trimming of TCR beta chains, and the association was replicated in an independent cohort. When HLA alleles, especially DR and DQ, strongly co-occurred, TCR associations were difficult to assign to individual alleles. The authors suggested that the approach could potentially be generalized to other disease states and immunological phenotypes. Because some donors lacked HLA typing at each locus, the association tests relied only on the typed subset. The cohort was sequenced for TCR beta chains only, and without alpha or paired-chain data the features that could be detected were limited. In a later analysis, HLA-associated TCR beta chains showed more clonal expansion and lower generation probabilities than non-associated chains that were equally common. For the cohort, immune exposure information was limited to CMV serostatus. Correlated functional status among segregating V segments might be attributable to linkage disequilibrium, but an unknown experimental factor could not be ruled out. The classifier was reported to diagnose cytomegalovirus status with high specificity and sensitivity in both the original cohort and the validation cohort. A later genetic analysis reported fewer N-insertions in productive TCRs among donors in an Asian-associated ancestry cluster than the roughly 670-donor mean. Roughly uniform sequencing depth across donors was assumed in presence/absence analyses, although this assumption may not hold. A further reported finding was that TCR beta sequences accurately predicted the HLA-A and HLA-B alleles for most subjects in the first cohort. In a later analysis, TCR association rates were found to vary across HLA loci, with the most associated TCRs seen for DRB1 alleles and the fewest for HLA-C alleles. Because the 87-base-pair reads could not distinguish some IMGT-functional V segments, including TRBV6-2 and TRBV6-3, those segments were excluded. Specific HLA alleles were associated with 16,951 TCR beta sequences at a false discovery rate of 0.05 in a later analysis. The study listed approximately 160 TCR beta chains as associated with cytomegalovirus. A cluster of highly shared sequence variants was judged likely to be a technical artifact of the sequencing pipeline. In vitro tests confirmed that a few of the cytomegalovirus-associated TCR beta chains recognize cytomegalovirus antigens. According to a later analysis, parvovirus B19, influenza, CMV and Epstein-Barr virus appeared linked to several top co-occurrence clusters.

The sequencing input was PBMCs. The source of this sequence is a male donor in good health and CMV-seronegative. The chain links TRBV5-6 with TRBJ1-4, with a tentative D gene TRBD1 over 6 matching bases. The nucleotide sequence reads as follows: TGTGCCAGCAGCTCCGACAGGATCGCAACTAATGAAAAACTGTTTTTT. Its coded protein is CASSSDRIATNEKLFF.